This T cell receptor beta chain was identified in a study of T-cell memory formation after mild COVID-19 (dated by TCRdb to the early 2020s). Some background on the complete study: Most TCR sequence clusters were specific to one of the two donors. In a couple of donors, T-cell clones that expanded and contracted after mild COVID-19 were followed by sequencing TCRalpha and TCRbeta repertoires longitudinally. The cohort was made up of two young adult volunteers, one female and one male, who were previously healthy. What the work shows at the level of the full study, not this receptor alone: SARS-CoV-2 specificity was not confirmed for the second-wave clones peaking on day 37. The study included only a couple of mild cases, and larger cohorts that include severe cases with pre-infection samples were judged to be necessary. Some responding clones were detected in pre-infection memory, which suggested that pre-existing cross-reactive memory T cells had joined the SARS-CoV-2 response. Clones contracting from day 15 to 85 had balanced CD4/CD8 phenotypes, while a second wave expanding from day 15 to 37 was biased towards CD4+. Contracting CD4+ clones were located mainly in the CM and EM memory subsets, whereas CD8+ clones were found to be enriched in EMRA.

The sample was run on an Illumina NovaSeq 6000. Using 5'RACE with constant-segment primers, TCRalpha and TCRbeta cDNA libraries were constructed, with sample barcodes and unique molecular identifiers added in the process. Trizol reagent was used to extract RNA from every sample. The libraries were amplified in two PCR steps, and the second step added a second sample barcode and Illumina TruSeq adapters. Sequencing of libraries was performed on an Illumina NovaSeq with 2 x 150 bp paired-end reads. For the original study's pipeline: Demultiplexing of reads and collapsing into UMI-guided consensus sequences were performed with migec v1.2.7. Using mixcr v2.1.11, UMI consensuses were aligned to TRA and TRB V and J templates and then assembled into clonotypes. A clonotype was counted as expanded or contracted only if both edgeR and NoisET called the change significant, with noise models trained on biological replicates. edgeR calls used a false discovery rate-adjusted p below 0.01 and a log2 fold-change threshold of 1. As an exploratory analysis of dynamics, max-normalized trajectories of the 1000 most abundant clonotypes were examined with PCA combined with hierarchical clustering. Separately sequenced CD4+ and CD8+ repertoires were used to assign a CD4 or CD8 phenotype to each responding clone. TCRdb reran the public reads through fastp at Q25 and MiXCR, keeping productive beta chains. Each entry is one CDR3 protein sequence, shown with its most common DNA and genes. Here the V and J calls rest on TCRdb's processing, not on the authors' analysis. This sample holds just over 400,000 distinct CDR3 sequences; 20% to 30% were observed only once. Together, the top ten hold around 13% of the sample.

PBMCs were isolated by Ficoll-Paque density gradient centrifugation. The germline V gene supplies CDR1 SQVTM and CDR2 ANQGSEA. V loses 6 bases, J loses 4 bases, and the germline ends lie 3 bases apart. The CDR3 covers 9 residues, taking in both the cysteine and the phenylalanine. Of the read, only the CDR3 DNA is kept; its 27 bases are in frame from base 1. This clonotype was picked up a small number of times. Its antigen is currently not known. No quality values exist for individual bases; no much larger clone is one base distant. The TCR sequence derives from an adult woman who had mild COVID-19 (a few samples of this study predate the infection). The sample titles of this study are shuffled in the database, so cell type and time point are left out; the donor was told from shared clones. Sequences were obtained from PBMCs or a T cell subset sorted from them (not recorded which). The chain links TRBV29-1 with TRBJ2-5; the D gene remains uncertain. CDR3 protein: CSVVETQYF. The base sequence is TGCAGCGTCGTAGAGACCCAGTACTTC.